What follows is one T cell receptor (beta chain) and its context. Which antigen it targets is not known. The germline gene is not matched at one end of the junction; a read error may be the cause. A constant-region primer and ProtoScript II reverse transcriptase were used to reverse-transcribe TCRbeta-specific cDNA from roughly 0.55 ug total RNA. TCRbeta libraries were built with three nested multiplex PCR rounds, a slightly modified ARM-PCR procedure. Multiplex TRBV1-TRBV30 forward primers and a Cbeta reverse primer were used in the first two PCR rounds, each of which was run for roughly 9 cycles. Sample barcodes and Illumina adapters were attached in a final 25-cycle PCR using Deep VentR polymerase. Before sequencing, amplicons of 200-500 bp were purified from gel using a QIAquick gel extraction kit. The TCRbeta amplicons were sequenced with 250-bp paired-end reads on an Illumina HiSeq 2500. The source study handled its data this way. Reads were quality-trimmed with Trimmomatic v0.33, and paired reads were merged with FLASH v1.2.11 to recover full CDR3 sequences. V, D and J germline segments were assigned to the rearranged TCRbeta sequences using MiGEC v1.2.1b. Clonotype statistics and Shannon-Wiener diversity indices were calculated with VDJtools v1.0.0. To reduce sampling bias, subsequent analyses other than the diversity analysis used only the 250 most abundant clonotypes in each sample. TCRdb's own reprocessing of the public reads used fastp at Q25 and MiXCR and kept productive beta chains. Each CDR3 protein appears once, grouped with its most common genes and DNA. For this entry, the V and J calls and clone size follow TCRdb and not the study's own pipeline. Across this sample there are 90,000 to 150,000 distinct CDR3 sequences, with roughly 70% seen only once. The top ten clones comprise over 6.5% of the sample.

The sample belongs to a study of tumor-infiltrating lymphocytes in primary liver carcinoma (dated by TCRdb to the late 2010s). Background on the whole study: Hepatocellular carcinoma (four) or combined HCC and intrahepatic cholangiocarcinoma (one) was present in the five patients, who were three men and two women aged 30 to 69 years. The five patients had tumors of stage T1-T3 N0M0, with maximum diameters ranging from about 4 to 11 cm. Roughly 3.5 to 7.5 million productive TCRbeta reads were obtained per sample, and no significant difference in read depth was found between tissue types. The study combined TCRbeta repertoire sequencing, expression microarrays and whole-exome sequencing across five regions of each liver tumor, with adjacent normal tissue and blood. TCRbeta repertoire sequencing covered approximately 35 specimens from 5 patients: some 25 tumor regions, 5 adjacent noncancerous liver tissues and 5 peripheral blood samples. Technical replicate repertoires showed high reproducibility, with mean shared-clone rates approximately 0.9 and correlation coefficients above 0.95. Paper-wide results and their limitations: The top 250 clones made up a significantly larger repertoire fraction in tumors than in blood (p = 0.039). Only the TCR beta chain was sequenced, which likely underestimates true repertoire diversity because unpaired alpha chains were not captured. Pairs of tumor regions showed greater repertoire overlap (mean approximately 35%) than tumor-adjacent pairs (roughly 17%) or tumor-blood pairs (roughly 15%), which is consistent with antigen-driven expansion. Only 4 or 5 patients were included in the study, and the authors note that the findings should be validated in a larger study. Bulk unsorted samples precluded comparing CD4+ and CD8+ T cell repertoires.

Taken from cysteine to phenylalanine, the CDR3 has 13 residues. The CDR3 DNA has 39 bases and is translated from base 1. From the germline V gene, CDR1 is SQVTM and CDR2 is ANQGSEA. Without any cell sorting, total RNA and DNA were extracted together from about 20-30 mg of bulk tissue using the AllPrep DNA/RNA mini kit. Between late 2015 and early 2016, roughly 5 patients in China with histopathologically diagnosed primary liver carcinoma had their tumors surgically resected. At the time of sampling, the patients were treatment-naive and had chronic HBV infection. Fresh tumor and adjacent tissue pieces were bisected, with one half stored in RNAlater at -80 degrees C and the other half sent for histology.

The sequence came from an older woman with primary liver carcinoma and hepatitis B virus infection. The sequence is built from TRBV29-1 and TRBJ1-1; perhaps TRBD1 is the D gene, with 5 bases matching. Material: tumor-adjacent normal liver tissue. This receptor carries the CDR3 CNVAGGSWTEAFF. The DNA sequence is given as TGCAACGTTGCCGGGGGGTCCTGGACAGAAGCTTTCTTT.